The clone carrying this T cell receptor (beta chain) has more than one count but fewer than ten. The sample belongs to a study of early T cells in non-severe SARS-CoV-2 infection. Attachment of unique molecular identifiers to individual cDNA molecules was performed. TCRdb fed the 5' RACE reads into MiXCR, producing one record per CDR3 protein. Here the sample spans 56,000 or so distinct CDR3 sequences, about 14% being singletons. The germline gives CDR1 SGHRS, CDR2 YFSETQ. The CDR3 runs 13 residues. V lost 3 bases and J lost 4, with 10 bases in between. The V call is TRBV5-1, the J call TRBJ2-5; D is uncertain. The sequence was collected from an adult who was a healthcare worker with PCR-confirmed SARS-CoV-2 infection or an uninfected control (not recorded which). The source material was whole blood, sampled at baseline. The CDR3 nucleotides are TGCGCCAGCAGCTGGACCGGACGAGAGACCCAGTACTTC. This translates into CASSWTGRETQYF.